The present T cell receptor beta chain was sequenced within a study of identical twins (dated by TCRdb to about 2016). Looking at the study overall: TCR alpha and beta repertoires from monozygotic twins, unrelated adults of various ages and cord blood were deep-sequenced to test whether fetal clonotypes persist. Replicate twin experiments were performed at different times using different library preparation protocols to rule out contamination. The full study reports these points: Out-of-frame TCR alpha sequences shared between twins showed an excess of low generation-probability sequences compared with coincidental sharing between unrelated individuals. Excess twin sharing in beta out-of-frame sequences was weaker because fewer shared sequences lowered the signal-to-noise ratio. Invariant T cells such as MAIT and iNKT could partly confound zero-insertion analyses, although diverse VJ usage argued against such confounding for most clonotypes. In monozygotic twins, out-of-frame TCR alpha sharing was systematically underestimated by recombination models, although the models agreed with sharing between unrelated individuals. Because the same donors could not be followed over many years, the conclusions depended on cross-sectional statistical analysis. Abundant cord blood beta clonotypes had fewer insertions, young adult naive repertoires showed a similar but weaker trend, and memory repertoires showed no such trend.

Library preparation employed 5' RACE. This sample was sequenced with an Illumina HiSeq 2000. A universal primer binding site was added through template switching, and the final cDNA carried a unique molecular identifier so that TCR cDNA molecules could be counted accurately. Specific primers in the conserved constant-segment region were used to synthesize first-strand cDNA for the TCR alpha and beta chains. To control for contamination, every cDNA library was double barcoded, receiving both a SMART-Mk sample barcode and Illumina barcodes. Two successive PCR steps introduced TruSeq adapter sequences along with Illumina sample barcodes. TCR alpha and beta cDNA libraries were sequenced on the Illumina HiSeq platform with custom primers. As for how the authors treated the data: Raw reads were processed with MiGEC to extract unique molecular identifiers, and MiXCR was used to determine CDR3 positions. For each individual, recombination models were inferred using an EM algorithm with the repgenHMM and IGoR tools. The tcR package in R was used for shared clonotype analysis, with sharing normalized by the product of cloneset sizes. To study raw recombination without the effects of thymic and clonal selection, out-of-frame nonproductive sequences were analyzed. The public sequencing data were trimmed at Q25 with fastp and processed into clonotypes with MiXCR by TCRdb, which kept only in-frame beta chains. Merged by CDR3 protein, the rows form single entries marked with the most common genes and DNA. TCRdb's processing, not the authors' own work, is the source of the V and J calls. Counted in this sample were 350,000 or so distinct CDR3 sequences; around an eighth of them appeared once. The top ten constitute just over 7% of the sample.

There are many counts of this clonotype. The antigen it binds to is not known. Nothing much larger sits one base from this clone, and base qualities are not available. Every donor was a healthy Caucasian. Three pairs of female monozygotic twins, all aged roughly 18 to 29 years, were included in the twin cohort. CD4+ and CD8+ T cell populations were isolated with positive isolation kits from Invitrogen. The same data also contributed to another study, on yellow fever vaccine responses in identical twins. As that second study puts it: According to the authors, in identical twins the way T cells responded to vaccination appeared partly convergent and partly personalized. The study precisely tracked vaccine-responding T cell clones in identical twins.

The sequenced sample consisted of CD8+ T cells sorted from blood. This receptor was identified in a woman aged 18 to 35 in good health.

The encoded CDR3 is CASSFKLFREGRNEQFF. The DNA reads as follows: TGTGCCAGCAGCTTCAAACTCTTCCGGGAGGGCCGGAATGAGCAGTTCTTC. Recombination linked TRBV5-6 to TRBJ2-1; 8 bases in the middle match TRBD2. Here V drops 2 bases and J drops 7 bases, and the junction holds 14 bases not matched to any gene. The CDR3 covers 17 residues, taking in both the cysteine and the phenylalanine. The only DNA kept is the CDR3, 51 bases in frame from the first base. Reading the germline V gene gives CDR1 SGHDT and CDR2 YYEEEE.